The sequence of this TCR beta chain was determined in a study of T cells in localized non-small cell lung cancer. The CDR3 has 15 residues. The germline V gene has CDR1 SGHNT and CDR2 YENEEA. V trimming: 5 bases; J trimming: 0 bases; junction bases outside the gene matches: 3. Produced via immunoSEQ multiplex PCR; TCRdb's table is partial and in-frame only. Of approximately 5,300 clones listed, 25% to 40% were seen once; the top ten hold 9% to 15%. The rearrangement links TRBV11-3 to TRBJ2-2, with 7 bases aligning to TRBD1. The starting material was lung tumor tissue, obtained before any cancer treatment. This TCR was sampled from a male donor aged 60 or over with stage III lung adenocarcinoma. CDR3 bases: TGTGCCAGCAGCCAGGGGACAGCGAACACCGGGGAGCTGTTTTTT. Translation gives CASSQGTANTGELFF.